This T cell receptor (beta chain) derives from a study of blood T cells in healthy people across ages. This clonotype was found a few times. Per germline, CDR1 MDHEN and CDR2 SYDVKM. The CDR3 sequence is 14 residues long. V was clipped by 3 bases and J by 10 bases; unmatched bases: 8. Primers used in a second PCR of about 7 to 12 cycles were a sample-barcoded 5' primer and a J-beta primer mix. TCRdb redid the calling of the 5' RACE reads with MiXCR, one entry per CDR3 protein. The table shows under 2,000,000 distinct CDR3 sequences, with less than 50% occurring only once. The chain employs TRBV28 and TRBJ2-1; 8 bases agree with TRBD2. The TCR sequence derives from a woman in her thirties or forties in good health. Sequencing input: blood. As DNA, the CDR3 is TGTGCCAGCAGTTTCGGCGGGGGGCCAAGGGAGCAGTTCTTC. Residues: CASSFGGGPREQFF.